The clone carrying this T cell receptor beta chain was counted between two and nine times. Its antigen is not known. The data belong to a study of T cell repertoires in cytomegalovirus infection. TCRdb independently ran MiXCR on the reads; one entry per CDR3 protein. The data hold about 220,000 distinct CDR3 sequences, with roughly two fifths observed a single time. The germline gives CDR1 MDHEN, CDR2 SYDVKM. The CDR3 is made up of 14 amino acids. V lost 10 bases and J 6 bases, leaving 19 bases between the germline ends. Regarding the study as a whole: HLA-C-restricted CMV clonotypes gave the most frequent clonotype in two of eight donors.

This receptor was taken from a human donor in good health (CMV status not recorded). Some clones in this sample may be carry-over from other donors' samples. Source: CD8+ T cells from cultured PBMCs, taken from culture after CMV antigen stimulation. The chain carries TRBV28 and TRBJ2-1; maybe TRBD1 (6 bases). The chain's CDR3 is CAISGGRSPNEQFF. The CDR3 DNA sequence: TGTGCCATAAGTGGGGGCCGGAGTCCCAATGAGCAGTTCTTC.